One T cell receptor (beta chain) is described in this entry. Its antigen is not identified. Because the CDR3's place on the DNA is in doubt, the DNA is left out and the CDR3 is given as listed by TCRdb. In the authors' methods: The distant-metastasis classifier for papillary thyroid cancer was built from CDR3 differences across clinicopathological groups. With MiXCR, TCRdb reprocessed the PCR reads. These V and J calls rely on TCRdb rather than the paper's analysis. This table has about 23,000 clones, 20% appearing once. From its first to its last residue, the CDR3 has 16 amino acids. These data belong to a study of metastatic and nonmetastatic thyroid tumors. About the study: It was across blood and tumor or nodule tissue from malignant and benign thyroid patients that repertoires were compared.

Whole-study findings and limits: Malignant thyroid tumors reportedly exceeded benign nodules significantly in TCR beta diversity, with the difference appearing in blood and tumor.

Until they underwent thyroid surgery, no patient had received any treatment. The TCR comes from a female donor with papillary thyroid cancer or a benign thyroid nodule (not recorded which). Some clones in this sample may be carry-over from other donors' samples. The V and J genes are TRBV12-3 or TRBV12-4 and TRBJ1-2; the listed D gene, TRBD1, was not tested against the DNA. Sample: blood. The CDR3 sequence: CASSLGWGQGNYFHTF.